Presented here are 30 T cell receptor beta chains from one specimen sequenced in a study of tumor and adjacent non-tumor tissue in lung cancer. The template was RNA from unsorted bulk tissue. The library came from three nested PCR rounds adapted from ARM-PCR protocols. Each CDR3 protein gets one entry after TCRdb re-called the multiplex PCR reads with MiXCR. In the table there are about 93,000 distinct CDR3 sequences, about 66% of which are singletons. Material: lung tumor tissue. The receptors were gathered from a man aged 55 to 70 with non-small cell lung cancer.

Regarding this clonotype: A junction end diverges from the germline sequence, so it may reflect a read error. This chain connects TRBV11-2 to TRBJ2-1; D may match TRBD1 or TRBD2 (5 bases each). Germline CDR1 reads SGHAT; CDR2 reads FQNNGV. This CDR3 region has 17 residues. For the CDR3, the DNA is TGTGCAAGCAGCTTAGTGTGGGAACTGCCTTACCGAGGGGAGCAGTTTTTC. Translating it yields CASSLVWELPYRGEQFF.

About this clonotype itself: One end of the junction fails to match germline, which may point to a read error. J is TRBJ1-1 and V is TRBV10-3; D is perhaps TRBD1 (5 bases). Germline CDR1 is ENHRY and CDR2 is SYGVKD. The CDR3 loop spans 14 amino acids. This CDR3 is CAISESGTVAEAFF. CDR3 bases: TGTGCGATCAGTGAGTCGGGGACGGTTGCTGAAGCTTTCTTT.

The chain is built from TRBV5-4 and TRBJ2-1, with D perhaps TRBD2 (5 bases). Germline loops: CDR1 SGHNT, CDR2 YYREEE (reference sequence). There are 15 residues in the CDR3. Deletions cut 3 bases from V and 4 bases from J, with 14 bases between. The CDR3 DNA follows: TGTGCCAGCAGCTCAAGTGGACTTCTATACAATGAGCAGTTCTTC. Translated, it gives CASSSSGLLYNEQFF.

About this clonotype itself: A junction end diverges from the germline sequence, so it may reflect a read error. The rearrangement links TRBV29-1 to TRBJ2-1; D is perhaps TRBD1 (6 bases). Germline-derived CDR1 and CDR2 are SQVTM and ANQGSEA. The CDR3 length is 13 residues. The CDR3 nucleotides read TGCAGCGTGTCCCACTGGGGGCGTAATGAGCAGTTTTTC. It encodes CSVSHWGRNEQFF.

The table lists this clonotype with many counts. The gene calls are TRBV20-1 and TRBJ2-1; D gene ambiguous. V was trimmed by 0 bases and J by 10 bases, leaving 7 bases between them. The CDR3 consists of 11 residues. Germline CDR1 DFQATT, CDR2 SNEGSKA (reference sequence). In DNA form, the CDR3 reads TGCAGTGCTAGAGATGGAGCAGAGCAGTTCTTC. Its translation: CSARDGAEQFF.

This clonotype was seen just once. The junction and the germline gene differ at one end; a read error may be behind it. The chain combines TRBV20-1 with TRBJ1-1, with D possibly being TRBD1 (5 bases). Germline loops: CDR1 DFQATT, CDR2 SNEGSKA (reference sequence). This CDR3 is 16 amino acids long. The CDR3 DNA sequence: TGCATTGCTAGAGATTTTACATGGGGGTCGAACACTGAAGCATTCTTT. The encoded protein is CIARDFTWGSNTEAFF.

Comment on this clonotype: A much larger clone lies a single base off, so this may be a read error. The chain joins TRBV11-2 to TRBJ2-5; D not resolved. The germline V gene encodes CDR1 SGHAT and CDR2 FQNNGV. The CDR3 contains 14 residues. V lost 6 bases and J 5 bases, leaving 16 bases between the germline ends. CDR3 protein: CASSAELTSETQYF. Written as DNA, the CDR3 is TGTGCCAGCAGTGCGGAACTAACCAGTGAGACCCAGTACTTC.

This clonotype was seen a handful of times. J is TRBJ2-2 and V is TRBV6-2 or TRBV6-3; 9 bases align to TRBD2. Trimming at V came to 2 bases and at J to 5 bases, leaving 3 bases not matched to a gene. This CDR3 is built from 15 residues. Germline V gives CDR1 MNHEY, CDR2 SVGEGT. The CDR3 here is CASSYLGLATGELFF. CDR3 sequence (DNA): TGTGCCAGCAGTTACCTGGGACTAGCAACCGGGGAGCTGTTTTTT.

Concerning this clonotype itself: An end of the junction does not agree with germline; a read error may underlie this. In DNA form, the CDR3 reads TGTGCCAGCACCTTTAGTGGGAGGTCCTACAACGAGCAACTCTTC. Translation gives CASTFSGRSYNEQLF. This chain links TRBV11-2 with TRBJ2-1, with D maybe TRBD2 (6 bases). Per germline, CDR1 SGHAT and CDR2 FQNNGV. CDR3 length: 15 amino acids.

CDR3 nucleotide sequence: TGTGCCAGCAGCTTGAGGCGACTAGCGGGAGAGGGGAGTCATGGGACCCAGTACTTC. Translation gives CASSLRRLAGEGSHGTQYF. This rearrangement joins TRBV5-6 to TRBJ2-5, with 12 bases aligning to TRBD2. The CDR3 extends over 19 amino acids. J lost 7 bases, V lost 1 base, and 17 bases had no gene match. Germline CDR1 SGHDT, CDR2 YYEEEE.

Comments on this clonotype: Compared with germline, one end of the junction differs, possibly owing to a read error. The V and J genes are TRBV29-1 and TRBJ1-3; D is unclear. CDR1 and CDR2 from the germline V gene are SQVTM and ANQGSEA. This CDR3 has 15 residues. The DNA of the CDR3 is TGCAGCGTTCAAGCGGAACAGCACTCTGGAAACACCATACATTTT. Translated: CSVQAEQHSGNTIHF.

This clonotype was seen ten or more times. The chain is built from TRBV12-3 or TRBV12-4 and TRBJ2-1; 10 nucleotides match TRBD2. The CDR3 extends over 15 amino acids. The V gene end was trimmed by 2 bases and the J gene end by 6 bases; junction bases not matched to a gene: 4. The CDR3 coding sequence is TGTGCCAGCAGTTTAATTAGCGGGAGGACCAATGAGCAGTTCTTC. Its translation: CASSLISGRTNEQFF.

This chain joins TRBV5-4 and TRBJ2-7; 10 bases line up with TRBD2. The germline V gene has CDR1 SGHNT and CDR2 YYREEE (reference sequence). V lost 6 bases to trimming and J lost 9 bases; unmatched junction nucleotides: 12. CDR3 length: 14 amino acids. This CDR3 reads CASNYSGRRGGQYF. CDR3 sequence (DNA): TGTGCCAGCAACTATAGCGGGAGGCGTGGTGGGCAGTACTTC.

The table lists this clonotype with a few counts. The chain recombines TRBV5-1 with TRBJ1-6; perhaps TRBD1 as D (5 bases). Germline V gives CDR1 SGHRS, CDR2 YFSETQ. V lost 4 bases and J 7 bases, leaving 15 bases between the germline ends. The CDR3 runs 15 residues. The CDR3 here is CASSPDSRKNSPLHF. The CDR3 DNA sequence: TGCGCCAGCAGCCCAGACAGTCGTAAGAATTCACCCCTCCACTTT.

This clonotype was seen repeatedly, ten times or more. The CDR3 reads CASSYSSPDGGQPQHF. DNA of the CDR3: TGTGCCAGCAGTTACTCGAGCCCCGATGGGGGTCAGCCCCAGCATTTT. The V call is TRBV6-2 or TRBV6-3, the J call TRBJ1-5; possible D gene TRBD1, 5 bases. V dropped 0 bases and J dropped 6 bases, with 15 bases sitting between them. CDR1 and CDR2 (germline): MNHEY, SVGEGT. This CDR3 has 16 amino acids.

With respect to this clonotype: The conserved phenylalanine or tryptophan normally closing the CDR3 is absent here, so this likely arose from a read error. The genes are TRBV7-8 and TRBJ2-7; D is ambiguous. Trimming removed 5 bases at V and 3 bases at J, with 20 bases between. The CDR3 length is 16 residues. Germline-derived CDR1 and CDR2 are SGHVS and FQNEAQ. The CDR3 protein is CASSPGPDLTNYEQYS. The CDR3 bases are TGTGCCAGCAGCCCAGGCCCCGACCTCACTAACTACGAGCAGTACTCC.

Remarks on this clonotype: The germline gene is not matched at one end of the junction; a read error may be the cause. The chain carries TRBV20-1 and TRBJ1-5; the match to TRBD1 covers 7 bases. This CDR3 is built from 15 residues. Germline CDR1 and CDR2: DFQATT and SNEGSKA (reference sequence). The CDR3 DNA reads TGCAGTGCGAAAGGGGGCAGTGGAAGCAATCAACCCCAGCATTTT. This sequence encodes CSAKGGSGSNQPQHF.

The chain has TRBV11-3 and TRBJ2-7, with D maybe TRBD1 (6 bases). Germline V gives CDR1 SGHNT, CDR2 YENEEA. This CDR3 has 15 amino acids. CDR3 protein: CASSLCRGTHYEQYF. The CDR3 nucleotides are TGTGCAAGTAGCTTATGCCGTGGGACACACTACGAGCAGTACTTC.

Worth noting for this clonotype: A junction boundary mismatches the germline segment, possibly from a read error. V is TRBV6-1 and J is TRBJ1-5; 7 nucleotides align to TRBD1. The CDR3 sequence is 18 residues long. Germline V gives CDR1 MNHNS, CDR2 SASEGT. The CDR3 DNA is TGTGACAGCAGCATGGACAGGAGGCTATTAATAAGCAATCAGCCCCAGCATTTT. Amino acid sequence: CDSSMDRRLLISNQPQHF.

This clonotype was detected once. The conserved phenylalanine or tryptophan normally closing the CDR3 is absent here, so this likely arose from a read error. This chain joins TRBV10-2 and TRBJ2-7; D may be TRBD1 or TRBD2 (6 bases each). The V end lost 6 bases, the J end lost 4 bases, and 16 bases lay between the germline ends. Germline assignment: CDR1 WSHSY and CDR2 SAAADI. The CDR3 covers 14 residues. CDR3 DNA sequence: TGCGCCAGCAGAACAACGGGGGCACCATACGAGCAGTACTTG. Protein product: CASRTTGAPYEQYL.

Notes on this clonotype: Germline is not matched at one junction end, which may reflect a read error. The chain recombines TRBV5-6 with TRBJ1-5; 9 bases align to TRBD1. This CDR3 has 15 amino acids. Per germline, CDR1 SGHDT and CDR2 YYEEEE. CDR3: CASILGTGSNQPHHF. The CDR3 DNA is TGTGCCAGCATCTTGGGGACAGGGTCAAATCAGCCCCATCATTTT.

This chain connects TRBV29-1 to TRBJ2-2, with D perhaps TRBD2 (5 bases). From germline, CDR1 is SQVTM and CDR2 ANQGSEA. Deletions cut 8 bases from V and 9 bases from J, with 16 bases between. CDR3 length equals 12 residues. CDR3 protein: CSLGRGTWELFF. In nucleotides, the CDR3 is TGCAGCCTTGGTCGGGGAACCTGGGAGCTGTTTTTT.

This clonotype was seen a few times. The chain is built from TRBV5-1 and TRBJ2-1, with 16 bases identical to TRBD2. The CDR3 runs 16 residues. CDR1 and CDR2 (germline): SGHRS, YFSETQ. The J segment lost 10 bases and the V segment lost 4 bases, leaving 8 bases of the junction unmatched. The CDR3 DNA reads TGCGCCAGCAGCCTGACCGGGACTAGCGGGGGGGAAGAGCAGTTCTTC. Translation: CASSLTGTSGGEEQFF.

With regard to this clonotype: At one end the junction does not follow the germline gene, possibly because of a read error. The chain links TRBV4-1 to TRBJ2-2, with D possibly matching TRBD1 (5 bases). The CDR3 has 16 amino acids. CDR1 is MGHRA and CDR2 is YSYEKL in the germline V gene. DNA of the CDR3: TGCGTCAGCAGCCAAGAACCTTGCAGGGCGGCCGGGGAGCTGTTTTTT. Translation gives CVSSQEPCRAAGELFF.

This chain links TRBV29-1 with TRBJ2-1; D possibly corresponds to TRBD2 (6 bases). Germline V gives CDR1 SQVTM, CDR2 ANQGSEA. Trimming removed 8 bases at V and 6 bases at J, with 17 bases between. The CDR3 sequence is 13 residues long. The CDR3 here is CSLRRDPCNEQFF. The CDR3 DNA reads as TGCAGCCTTCGGCGGGACCCCTGCAATGAGCAGTTCTTC.

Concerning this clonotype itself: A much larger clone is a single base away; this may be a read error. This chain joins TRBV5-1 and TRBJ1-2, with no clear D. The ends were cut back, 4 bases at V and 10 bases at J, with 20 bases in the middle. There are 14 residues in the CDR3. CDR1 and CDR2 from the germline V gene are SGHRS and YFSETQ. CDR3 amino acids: CASSGGHSGGDYTF. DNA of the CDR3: TGCGCCAGCAGCGGCGGGCACTCAGGAGGTGACTACACCTTC.

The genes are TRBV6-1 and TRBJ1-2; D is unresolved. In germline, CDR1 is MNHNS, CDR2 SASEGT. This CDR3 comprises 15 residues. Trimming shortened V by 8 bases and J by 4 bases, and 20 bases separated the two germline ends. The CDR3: CASGLSKLGIYGYTF. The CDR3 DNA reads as TGTGCCAGCGGCTTATCCAAGTTAGGAATCTATGGCTACACCTTC.

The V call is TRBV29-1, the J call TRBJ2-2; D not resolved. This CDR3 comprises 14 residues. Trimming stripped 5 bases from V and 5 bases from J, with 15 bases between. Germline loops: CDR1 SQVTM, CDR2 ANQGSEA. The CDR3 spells CSVSAVWRTGELFF. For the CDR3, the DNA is TGCAGCGTTAGTGCTGTATGGCGGACCGGGGAGCTGTTTTTT.

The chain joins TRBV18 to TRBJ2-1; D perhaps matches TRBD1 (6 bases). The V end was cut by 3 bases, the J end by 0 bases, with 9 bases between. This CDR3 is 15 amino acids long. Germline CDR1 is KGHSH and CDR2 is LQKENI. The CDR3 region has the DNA TGTGCCAGCTCACCGACAGGAGTCTCCTACAATGAGCAGTTCTTC. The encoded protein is CASSPTGVSYNEQFF.

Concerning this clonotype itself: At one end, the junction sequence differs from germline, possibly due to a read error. CDR3 bases: TGTTCCAGCAGCCAAGTGCTAATTAGCGAGCAGTTCTTC. Translated, it gives CSSSQVLISEQFF. The V and J genes are TRBV4-3 and TRBJ2-1; D gene unclear. Germline assignment: CDR1 LGHNA and CDR2 YSLEER. The CDR3 consists of 13 residues.